These 31 T cell receptor beta chains originate from one sample sequenced in a study of OX40 agonist ivuxolimab in advanced cancers. Produced via immunoSEQ multiplex PCR; TCRdb's table is partial and in-frame only. The sample includes about 9,100 clones, 65% to 70% of them seen just once. Sequencing used CD4+ or CD8+ T cells sorted from blood, obtained in a trial of the OX40 agonist ivuxolimab. These receptors came from an adult with an advanced solid tumor such as melanoma, head and neck, liver or kidney cancer.

There are a few counts of this clone. The gene calls are TRBV5-5 and TRBJ2-1; the match to TRBD2 covers 7 bases. J lost 5 bases, V lost 3 bases, and 5 bases had no gene match. Germline CDR1 reads SGHKS; CDR2 reads YYEKEE (reference sequence). The CDR3 totals 14 residues. The CDR3 is CASSSASGHNEQFF. In DNA, the CDR3 is TGTGCCAGCAGCTCCGCTAGCGGTCACAATGAGCAGTTCTTC.

The chain joins TRBV28 to TRBJ2-2; D is possibly TRBD1 (5 bases). Between the trimmed V and J ends, which lost 6 bases and 4 bases, there was a span of 15 bases. The CDR3 is 15 amino acids. The germline V gene encodes CDR1 MDHEN and CDR2 SYDVKM. The CDR3 region has the DNA TGTGCCAGCAGCCTAAGGGGATTCGGCACCGGGGAGCTGTTTTTT. Protein sequence: CASSLRGFGTGELFF.

This sequence joins TRBV11-2 and TRBJ2-1, with 9 positions matching TRBD1. The germline V gene encodes CDR1 SGHAT and CDR2 FQNNGV. V lost 1 base and J lost 6; bases outside the gene matches: 4. CDR3 length: 15 amino acids. The CDR3 sequence is CASSLGPTGGNEQFF. CDR3 nucleotides: TGTGCCAGCAGCTTAGGGCCGACAGGGGGCAATGAGCAGTTCTTC.

CDR3 sequence: CASSMGWDTRDTQYF. CDR3 nucleotide sequence: TGTGCCAGTAGTATGGGATGGGACACAAGAGATACGCAGTATTTT. The chain recombines TRBV19 with TRBJ2-3, with D possibly being TRBD1 (6 bases). Germline V gene sequence: CDR1 LNHDA, CDR2 SQIVND (reference sequence). The V end was cut by 3 bases, the J end by 5 bases, with 15 bases between. This CDR3 has 15 amino acids.

By proportion, this clone is medium-sized. This chain links TRBV5-5 with TRBJ2-7, with TRBD2 matching 8 bases. This CDR3 has 16 residues. Germline trimming cut 4 bases from V and 7 bases from J; bases unmatched to any gene: 16. CDR1 and CDR2 from the germline V gene are SGHKS and YYEKEE (reference sequence). CDR3 protein: CASSQDSAGGLGEQYF. The CDR3 coding sequence is TGTGCCAGCAGCCAAGATTCCGCGGGGGGACTGGGAGAGCAGTACTTC.

The rearrangement joins TRBV11-2 to TRBJ2-1; D call uncertain. The CDR3 is 12 amino acids. Deletions cut 2 bases from V and 7 bases from J, with 6 bases between. CDR1 and CDR2 from the germline V gene are SGHAT and FQNNGV. DNA for the CDR3: TGTGCCAGCAGCTTAATTGCGAATGAGCAGTTCTTC. It is translated as CASSLIANEQFF.

This chain joins TRBV11-2 and TRBJ2-7; D unclear. CDR3 length: 16 amino acids. Trimming left V 1 base short and J 2 bases short, with 15 bases between. Germline V gene lookup returns CDR1 SGHAT and CDR2 FQNNGV. CDR3 nucleotides: TGTGCCAGCAGCTTAGGTGTTTGGGATAGTCCCTACGAGCAGTACTTC. Encoded protein: CASSLGVWDSPYEQYF.

The rearrangement links TRBV27 to TRBJ2-7; 9 bases align to TRBD2. The V gene end was trimmed by 1 base and the J gene end by 0 bases; junction bases not matched to a gene: 1. Germline V lookup: CDR1 MNHEY, CDR2 SMNVEV (reference sequence). This CDR3 comprises 15 residues. DNA for the CDR3: TGTGCCAGCAGTTTATTAGCGGGAGCCTCCTACGAGCAGTACTTC. The encoded protein is CASSLLAGASYEQYF.

The V call is TRBV7-9, the J call TRBJ2-4; the D gene is possibly TRBD2 (5 bases). This CDR3 has 18 residues. Germline V gene data show CDR1 as SEHNR and CDR2 as FQNEAQ (reference sequence). Deletions cut 1 base from V and 0 bases from J, with 16 bases between. CDR3 sequence: CASSLGVGSSLAKNIQYF. CDR3 sequence (DNA): TGTGCCAGCAGCTTAGGAGTGGGGAGTTCACTAGCCAAAAACATTCAGTACTTC.

The chain is built from TRBV6-6 and TRBJ1-2; D unclear. The V and J ends lost 1 base and 4 bases respectively, with 13 bases between them. The germline gives CDR1 MNHNY, CDR2 SVGAGI (reference sequence). The CDR3 length is 15 residues. This CDR3 is CASSYFGRRVYGYTF. Here the CDR3 DNA reads TGTGCCAGCAGTTACTTTGGCCGAAGGGTCTATGGCTACACCTTC.

This sequence joins TRBV25-1 and TRBJ2-3; TRBD1 might be the D (5 bases). There are 14 residues in the CDR3. V lost 4 bases and J lost 3, with 11 bases in between. Germline lookup yields CDR1 MGHDK and CDR2 SYGVNS. CDR3: CASSASTVTDTQYF. In DNA form, the CDR3 reads TGTGCCAGCAGTGCCTCGACAGTGACAGATACGCAGTATTTT. Full variable domain (outside the CDR3, taken from reference TRBV25-1 and TRBJ2-3): EADIYQTPRYLVIGTGKKITLECSQTMGHDKMYWYQQDPGMELHLIHYSYGVNSTEKGDLSSESTVSRIRTEHFPLTLESARPSHTSQYLCASSASTVTDTQYFGPGTRLTVL.

Note on this clone: A far larger clone is only one base removed, so a read error is likely. Within the sample, other DNA sequences also encode this same CDR3. The rearrangement links TRBV5-1 to TRBJ2-7; 8 positions match TRBD1. The CDR3 runs to 15 residues. From germline, CDR1 is SGHRS and CDR2 YFSETQ. V shed 3 bases and J 4 bases; nucleotides not matched to a gene: 9. In DNA, the CDR3 is TGCGCCAGCAGCTCTGGGACAGGCGATTTTTACGAGCAGTACTTC. This encodes CASSSGTGDFYEQYF.

The table lists this clone with a few counts. The V gene is TRBV21-1, the J gene TRBJ2-7; the table calls TRBD2, which could not be checked here. TRBV21-1 represents a pseudogene. This CDR3 has 16 amino acids. CDR3 sequence: CASSQDSAGGLGEQYF. Here the CDR3 DNA reads TGTGCCAGCAGCCAAGATTCCGCGGGGGGACTGGGAGAGCAGTACTTC.

The chain employs TRBV18 and TRBJ2-2; the D gene is possibly TRBD2 (6 bases). CDR1 and CDR2 from the germline V gene are KGHSH and LQKENI. This CDR3 has 14 amino acids. V shed 2 bases and J shed 7 bases, with 11 bases lying between them. The CDR3, as DNA: TGTGCCAGCTCACCAGCAACGGGGGACGGGGAGCTGTTTTTT. The encoded protein is CASSPATGDGELFF.

CDR3 DNA sequence: TGTGCCAGCAGTTTCGGGGACAGCACAGATACGCAGTATTTT. Protein sequence: CASSFGDSTDTQYF. The rearrangement links TRBV28 to TRBJ2-3; D might be TRBD1 or TRBD2, each matching 5 bases. The V end lost 3 bases, the J end lost 0 bases, and 7 bases lay between the germline ends. CDR3 size: 14 residues. Germline loops: CDR1 MDHEN, CDR2 SYDVKM.

V is TRBV6-1 and J is TRBJ2-1; TRBD2 matches 12 bases. V lost 4 bases to trimming and J lost 3 bases; unmatched junction nucleotides: 4. The germline CDR1 and CDR2 sequences are MNHNS and SASEGT. This CDR3 has 16 residues. CDR3 coding DNA: TGTGCCAGCAGTGCGCCGGGACTAGCGGGCTACAATGAGCAGTTCTTC. Translation: CASSAPGLAGYNEQFF.

This clone was detected only once. The chain joins TRBV9 to TRBJ2-7; 11 bases match TRBD1. The ends lost 0 bases at V and 3 bases at J; junction bases unmatched: 5. Per the germline V gene, CDR1 is SGDLS and CDR2 is YYNGEE. The CDR3 is 16 amino acids. CDR3 sequence: CASSVAGTGGRYEQYF. The CDR3 DNA reads TGTGCCAGCAGCGTAGCTGGGACAGGGGGTCGCTACGAGCAGTACTTC.

Within the sample, this clone is medium-sized. The chain employs TRBV10-2 and TRBJ1-4; the D is unclear. Deletions cut 1 base from V and 0 bases from J, with 6 bases between. This CDR3 is 15 amino acids long. The germline CDR1 and CDR2 sequences are WSHSY and SAAADI. The CDR3 region has the DNA TGCGCCAGCAGTGAGTGGTCAACAACTAATGAAAAACTGTTTTTT. This codes for CASSEWSTTNEKLFF.

The table lists this clone with a few counts. The rearrangement uses TRBV19 and TRBJ2-1; D remains unclear. Germline V lookup: CDR1 LNHDA, CDR2 SQIVND (reference sequence). CDR3 length equals 14 residues. V was clipped by 3 bases and J by 2 bases, with 8 bases between them. The CDR3 loop is CASSIGLTYNEQFF. The CDR3 DNA follows: TGTGCCAGTAGTATTGGTCTCACCTACAATGAGCAGTTCTTC.

The chain joins TRBV25-1 to TRBJ2-1, with D unresolved. V shed 2 bases and J shed 8 bases, with 13 bases lying between them. This CDR3 region has 14 residues. The germline V gene encodes CDR1 MGHDK and CDR2 SYGVNS. The CDR3 is CASSENLESDEQFF. The CDR3 region has the DNA TGTGCCAGCAGTGAAAATTTAGAAAGCGATGAGCAGTTCTTC.

The rearrangement links TRBV5-5 to TRBJ2-1; D unresolved. The CDR3 is made up of 13 amino acids. Between the trimmed V and J ends, which lost 1 base and 7 bases, there was a span of 9 bases. Germline lookup yields CDR1 SGHKS and CDR2 YYEKEE (reference sequence). In DNA form, the CDR3 reads TGTGCCAGCAGCTTGCCTGGGATTAATGAGCAGTTCTTC. Its translation: CASSLPGINEQFF. Full variable domain (missing parts from reference TRBV5-5 and TRBJ2-1): DAGVTQSPTHLIKTRGQQVTLRCSPISGHKSVSWYQQVLGQGPQFIFQYYEKEERGRGNFPDRFSARQFPNYSSELNVNALLLGDSALYLCASSLPGINEQFFGPGTRLTVL.

The chain carries TRBV7-9 and TRBJ1-2; D call uncertain. CDR1 SEHNR and CDR2 FQNEAQ come from the germline V gene (reference sequence). V shed 5 bases and J shed 4 bases, with 11 bases lying between them. This CDR3 spans 13 amino acids. CDR3 loop: CASSQDPTYGYTF. CDR3 coding DNA: TGTGCCAGCAGCCAGGACCCGACCTATGGCTACACCTTC.

This chain connects TRBV2 to TRBJ2-7; TRBD2 aligns across 11 bases. This CDR3 spans 18 amino acids. V shed 5 bases and J 2 bases; nucleotides not matched to a gene: 14. Germline V gene data show CDR1 as SNHLY and CDR2 as FYNNEI. The CDR3 spells CASSQPELTSGGTYEQYF. The CDR3 DNA is TGTGCCAGCAGTCAGCCCGAGCTTACTAGCGGGGGCACCTACGAGCAGTACTTC.

The chain combines TRBV27 with TRBJ2-7, with 9 positions matching TRBD2. From germline, CDR1 is MNHEY and CDR2 SMNVEV (reference sequence). V gave up 5 bases and J gave up 4 bases; unmatched junction bases: 9. This CDR3 spans 15 amino acids. CDR3 nucleotide sequence: TGTGCCAGCAGTCTTCAAGGGACTAGCTGGTACGAGCAGTACTTC. Translating gives CASSLQGTSWYEQYF.

The V gene is TRBV19, the J gene TRBJ1-5; unclear D gene. There are 15 residues in the CDR3. Germline V CDR1 and CDR2: LNHDA, SQIVND (reference sequence). V was cut by 3 bases and J by 2 bases, with 11 bases left in between. The CDR3 is CASSMSGFGNQPQHF. In nucleotides, the CDR3 is TGTGCCAGTAGTATGTCGGGGTTTGGCAATCAGCCCCAGCATTTT.

This chain connects TRBV4-2 to TRBJ2-1; 7 bases map to TRBD1. The CDR3 is 14 residues long. Germline CDR1 and CDR2: LGHNA and YNFKEQ. Trimming removed 5 bases from V and 15 bases from J; junction bases left unmatched: 16. The CDR3 loop is CASSITGDAGVGFF. DNA of the CDR3: TGTGCCAGCAGCATAACAGGGGACGCAGGGGTGGGGTTCTTC.

This CDR3 is CASSYGTSASTDTQYF. CDR3 sequence (DNA): TGTGCCAGCAGTTACGGGACTAGCGCTAGCACAGATACGCAGTATTTT. The chain combines TRBV6-6 with TRBJ2-3, with 10 positions matching TRBD2. CDR1 and CDR2 from the germline V gene are MNHNY and SVGAGI (reference sequence). The CDR3 contains 16 residues. V dropped 2 bases and J dropped 0; count of bases not matched to a gene: 2.

This chain links TRBV11-2 with TRBJ2-5; possibly TRBD1 or TRBD2 for D (5 bases each). V dropped 1 base and J dropped 0 bases, with 9 bases sitting between them. Germline V lookup: CDR1 SGHAT, CDR2 FQNNGV. The CDR3 extends over 15 amino acids. The CDR3: CASSLGDLYQETQYF. The CDR3 DNA is TGTGCCAGCAGCTTAGGGGACCTGTACCAAGAGACCCAGTACTTC.

This clone came up once. The V and J genes are TRBV23-1 and TRBJ2-6, with no clear D. TRBV23-1 is filed as an ORF, its function uncertain. The CDR3 is 18 amino acids. The ends were cut back, 5 bases at V and 5 bases at J, with 22 bases in the middle. The CDR3 loop reads CASSRTSTQQSRANVLTF. For the CDR3, the DNA is TGCGCCAGCAGTAGGACGAGTACGCAACAAAGTCGGGCCAACGTCCTGACTTTC.

The chain carries TRBV7-6 and TRBJ2-7; TRBD2 agrees at 8 bases. The germline V gene has CDR1 SGHVS and CDR2 FNYEAQ. The CDR3 spans 14 residues. V lost 4 bases to trimming and J lost 3 bases; unmatched junction nucleotides: 5. DNA for the CDR3: TGTGCCAGCAGCTGGGCGGGGGGCGGCTACGAGCAGTACTTC. Translating it yields CASSWAGGGYEQYF.

The rearrangement joins TRBV5-8 to TRBJ2-7, with D possibly TRBD2 on 6 matching bases. Germline lookup yields CDR1 SGHTS and CDR2 YDEGEE. The CDR3 runs 14 residues. With 4 bases removed from V and 3 bases from J, the gap between germline ends came to 14 bases. Here the CDR3 reads CASSDPGTFYEQYF. The CDR3 DNA follows: TGTGCCAGCAGCGACCCCGGGACTTTCTACGAGCAGTACTTC.